One sample yielded the 29 T cell receptor beta chains listed below, sequenced in a study of early T cells in non-severe SARS-CoV-2 infection. Using its own MiXCR run on the 5' RACE reads, TCRdb lists one record per CDR3 protein. The table has about 49,000 distinct CDR3 sequences, 12% seen once. The sequenced sample was whole blood, obtained at baseline. These receptors were collected from an adult who was a healthcare worker with PCR-confirmed SARS-CoV-2 infection or an uninfected control (not recorded which).

The V gene is TRBV7-6, the J gene TRBJ2-7, with D hard to call. With 1 base removed from V and 0 bases from J, the gap between germline ends came to 10 bases. CDR1 and CDR2 (germline): SGHVS, FNYEAQ. The CDR3 length is 15 residues. CDR3 coding DNA: TGTGCCAGCAGCTTAGGTCCGGTTTACTCCTACGAGCAGTACTTC. It codes for CASSLGPVYSYEQYF.

This clonotype was detected only a few times. The chain couples TRBV6-2 or TRBV6-3 to TRBJ2-1; D uncertain. This CDR3 contains 16 residues. From germline, CDR1 is MNHEY and CDR2 SVGEGT. The V gene lost 0 bases and the J gene lost 2 bases, with 11 bases spanning the gap. CDR3 region: CASSYSVRTPYNEQFF. The CDR3 DNA reads TGTGCCAGCAGTTACTCGGTCCGGACCCCCTACAATGAGCAGTTCTTC.

This clonotype turned up a few times. The rearrangement links TRBV20-1 to TRBJ2-7; possible D gene TRBD1, 6 bases. Germline V gene sequence: CDR1 DFQATT, CDR2 SNEGSKA (reference sequence). CDR3 length equals 12 residues. The V end was cut by 6 bases, the J end by 1 base, with 10 bases between. The CDR3 reads CSAIQGSYEQYF. CDR3 nucleotide sequence: TGCAGTGCCATACAGGGATCCTACGAGCAGTACTTC.

The table lists this clonotype with a few counts. The rearrangement joins TRBV25-1 to TRBJ2-1; D uncertain. The CDR3 runs to 13 residues. V was trimmed by 4 bases and J by 8 bases, leaving 12 bases between them. Per the germline V gene, CDR1 is MGHDK and CDR2 is SYGVNS. The CDR3 sequence is CASSAGPSHEQFF. As DNA, the CDR3 is TGTGCCAGCAGTGCCGGACCTTCCCATGAGCAGTTCTTC.

The rearrangement uses TRBV3-1 and TRBJ2-2, with D perhaps assigned TRBD1 or TRBD2 (6 bases each). Trimming left V 3 bases short and J 8 bases short, with 10 bases between. CDR1 and CDR2 (germline): LGHDT, YNNKEL (reference sequence). This CDR3 spans 13 amino acids. The CDR3 nucleotides read TGTGCCAGCAGCCATCCGGGGGCGGGGGAGCTGTTTTTT. This gives the protein CASSHPGAGELFF.

By sample fraction, this clonotype is large. The J gene is TRBJ2-7, the V gene TRBV6-1; D unclear. The CDR3 contains 17 residues. The germline gives CDR1 MNHNS, CDR2 SASEGT. V lost 2 bases and J lost 5, with 22 bases in between. The CDR3 spells CASSELKGTGILDEQYF. CDR3 sequence (DNA): TGTGCCAGCAGTGAACTCAAGGGCACCGGAATTCTGGACGAGCAGTACTTC.

This clonotype has at least ten counts. This chain connects TRBV5-1 to TRBJ2-2, with D maybe TRBD1 (6 bases). Trimming shortened V by 4 bases and J by 0 bases, and 16 bases separated the two germline ends. The CDR3 loop spans 17 amino acids. Germline CDR1 is SGHRS and CDR2 is YFSETQ. The CDR3 region has the DNA TGCGCCAGCAGCCGGCCCCAGGGGCCCTCGAACACCGGGGAGCTGTTTTTT. Translating it yields CASSRPQGPSNTGELFF. The complete variable domain, with remaining parts taken from reference TRBV5-1 and TRBJ2-2, reads KAGVTQTPRYLIKTRGQQVTLSCSPISGHRSVSWYQQTPGQGLQFLFEYFSETQRNKGNFPGRFSGRQFSNSRSEMNVSTLELGDSALYLCASSRPQGPSNTGELFFGEGSRLTVL.

The V gene is TRBV18, the J gene TRBJ2-5; 8 bases fit TRBD1. CDR3 length: 14 amino acids. Trimming cost V 6 bases and J 2 bases; bases outside gene matches: 5. CDR1 is KGHSH, CDR2 LQKENI, per germline. The DNA of the CDR3 is TGTGCCAGCTCCCCCGGGACAGGACAAGAGACCCAGTACTTC. Encoded protein: CASSPGTGQETQYF.

The chain employs TRBV9 and TRBJ1-2, with 7 positions matching TRBD1. The V gene's germline CDR1 is SGDLS and CDR2 YYNGEE. Trimming at V came to 0 bases and at J to 4 bases, leaving 6 bases not matched to a gene. The CDR3 spans 15 residues. In DNA form, the CDR3 reads TGTGCCAGCAGCGTAGAGGCAGGGGGAGGCTATGGCTACACCTTC. Amino acids: CASSVEAGGGYGYTF.

This clonotype was counted between two and nine times. The rearrangement links TRBV4-3 to TRBJ1-4; 7 bases fit TRBD1. Losses at the gene ends were 0 bases for V and 13 bases for J; bases not matched to a gene: 8. Germline V CDR1 and CDR2: LGHNA, YSLEER. The CDR3 covers 14 residues. Here the CDR3 DNA reads TGCGCCAGCAGCCAAGACCAGGGGGGGCACAGACTGTTTTTT. Its protein product is CASSQDQGGHRLFF.

The chain combines TRBV7-2 with TRBJ2-7; perhaps TRBD2 as D (5 bases). The CDR3 runs 15 residues. The germline gives CDR1 SGHTA, CDR2 FQGNSA. Trimming left V 5 bases short and J 1 base short, with 15 bases between. The CDR3 protein is CASSGYFGGSYEQYF. In DNA, the CDR3 is TGTGCCAGCAGCGGTTACTTCGGCGGGTCCTACGAGCAGTACTTC.

This chain joins TRBV28 and TRBJ2-3; the D call may be TRBD1 or TRBD2 (5 bases each). Trimming cost V 0 bases and J 7 bases, with 11 bases left between them. This CDR3 region has 14 residues. Germline CDR1 is MDHEN and CDR2 is SYDVKM. This CDR3 reads CASSLWTGTYTQYF. CDR3 bases: TGTGCCAGCAGTTTATGGACTGGGACGTATACGCAGTATTTT.

This sequence joins TRBV18 and TRBJ2-7; D is unresolved. The ends were cut back, 4 bases at V and 7 bases at J, with 11 bases in the middle. Germline V lookup: CDR1 KGHSH, CDR2 LQKENI. The CDR3 spans 12 residues. CDR3 sequence: CASSLKLGEQYF. The CDR3 DNA reads TGTGCCAGCTCACTTAAATTGGGGGAGCAGTACTTC.

The sample holds a few counts of this clonotype. The J gene is TRBJ2-7, the V gene TRBV20-1; D gene ambiguous. V was shortened by 3 bases and J by 6 bases, with 9 bases between the two germline ends. The CDR3 extends over 11 amino acids. Germline V CDR1 and CDR2: DFQATT, SNEGSKA (reference sequence). In nucleotides, the CDR3 is TGCAGTGCTAGGGATAGATTCGAGCAGTACTTC. Protein sequence: CSARDRFEQYF.

The genes are TRBV29-1 and TRBJ2-7; TRBD1 matches 9 bases. J gave up 5 bases and V 6 bases, and 5 bases lay outside the gene matches. From germline, CDR1 is SQVTM and CDR2 ANQGSEA. This CDR3 has 12 residues. DNA for the CDR3: TGCAGCGTCCTGGGACAGGGTCACGAGCAGTACTTC. Encoded protein: CSVLGQGHEQYF.

V usage is TRBV10-3 and J usage is TRBJ2-3, with D possibly being TRBD1 (6 bases). The CDR3 totals 16 residues. CDR1 is ENHRY and CDR2 is SYGVKD in the germline V gene. The V gene lost 3 bases and the J gene lost 2 bases, with 15 bases spanning the gap. DNA of the CDR3: TGTGCCATCAGTGATAGTCAGGGGAAAAACACAGATACGCAGTATTTT. Amino acid sequence: CAISDSQGKNTDTQYF.

This clonotype was recorded at least ten times. The chain joins TRBV9 to TRBJ1-5, with a possible D match to TRBD1 (6 bases). The germline V gene encodes CDR1 SGDLS and CDR2 YYNGEE. The CDR3 contains 15 residues. The V gene lost 4 bases and the J gene lost 6 bases, with 17 bases spanning the gap. The CDR3 reads CASSTDGGRGQPQHF. The CDR3 bases are TGTGCCAGCAGCACAGACGGGGGGCGAGGTCAGCCCCAGCATTTT.

This clonotype has a handful of counts. The genes are TRBV20-1 and TRBJ1-5; possibly TRBD1 for D (5 bases). Germline V gives CDR1 DFQATT, CDR2 SNEGSKA (reference sequence). V was shortened by 6 bases and J by 8 bases, with 23 bases between the two germline ends. This CDR3 region has 15 residues. As DNA, the CDR3 is TGCAGTGCCTACTTTCTACAGGCGAGATTAGAGCCCCAGCATTTT. It specifies CSAYFLQARLEPQHF.

V gene TRBV28 combines with J gene TRBJ2-7; the D gene is possibly TRBD2 (6 bases). Germline-derived CDR1 and CDR2 are MDHEN and SYDVKM. The CDR3 has 16 residues. The V end was cut by 5 bases, the J end by 6 bases, with 23 bases between. The CDR3 reads CASSTRDSYLPLEQYF. CDR3 nucleotide sequence: TGTGCCAGCAGTACCCGGGACTCATACTTACCGCTCGAGCAGTACTTC.

This clonotype was counted many times. The chain is built from TRBV6-2 or TRBV6-3 and TRBJ1-2; TRBD1 is a possible D gene (5 bases). Germline CDR1 is MNHEY and CDR2 is SVGEGT. The V gene lost 4 bases and the J gene lost 0 bases, with 6 bases spanning the gap. The CDR3 totals 13 residues. DNA of the CDR3: TGTGCCAGCAGTTTGACAGCTAACTATGGCTACACCTTC. This encodes CASSLTANYGYTF.

The chain uses TRBV6-1 and TRBJ1-5; D possibly corresponds to TRBD1 (5 bases). Germline CDR1 and CDR2: MNHNS and SASEGT. V lost 6 bases and J 3 bases, leaving 18 bases between the germline ends. CDR3 length: 16 residues. The CDR3 reads CASSTPARGINQPQHF. The DNA of the CDR3 is TGTGCCAGCAGCACCCCCGCCCGGGGGATCAATCAGCCCCAGCATTTT.

The chain is built from TRBV18 and TRBJ2-5; no clear D gene. The CDR3 contains 13 residues. The germline gives CDR1 KGHSH, CDR2 LQKENI. The V gene lost 2 bases and the J gene lost 3 bases, with 7 bases spanning the gap. The CDR3 reads CASSPSSKETQYF. The CDR3 coding sequence is TGTGCCAGCTCACCAAGCTCCAAAGAGACCCAGTACTTC.

In its sample, this clonotype was seen many times. The rearrangement links TRBV7-9 to TRBJ2-3; 8 positions agree with TRBD2. Germline V gene data show CDR1 as SEHNR and CDR2 as FQNEAQ (reference sequence). CDR3 length equals 16 residues. Trimming at V came to 5 bases and at J to 6 bases, leaving 13 bases not matched to a gene. CDR3 in DNA: TGTGCCAGCAGCAAGAATAACGGGAGGGCCGGGGATACGCAGTATTTT. The encoded protein is CASSKNNGRAGDTQYF.

J is TRBJ2-7 and V is TRBV28, with 7 bases aligning to TRBD2. CDR1 MDHEN and CDR2 SYDVKM come from the germline V gene. V shed 5 bases, J shed 7 bases, and the junction held 5 bases outside the gene matches. This CDR3 is built from 12 residues. CDR3 amino acids: CASSSGTREQYF. Here the CDR3 DNA reads TGTGCCAGCAGTAGCGGGACTCGGGAGCAGTACTTC.

This clonotype has a count of ten or more. This rearrangement joins TRBV28 to TRBJ2-1, with 12 bases that match TRBD2. The germline gives CDR1 MDHEN, CDR2 SYDVKM. V trimming: 6 bases; J trimming: 9 bases; junction bases outside the gene matches: 9. This CDR3 region has 15 residues. CDR3 coding DNA: TGTGCCAGCAGCTACGGGACTAGCGGGCTAAGTGAGCAGTTCTTC. This gives the protein CASSYGTSGLSEQFF.

This chain connects TRBV5-6 to TRBJ1-2; TRBD1 is a possible D gene (5 bases). Trimming removed 2 bases at V and 4 bases at J, with 18 bases between. The V gene's germline CDR1 is SGHDT and CDR2 YYEEEE. The CDR3 has 16 amino acids. CDR3: CASSFGGGSDSYGYTF. For the CDR3, the DNA is TGTGCCAGCAGCTTCGGTGGGGGGTCTGACTCCTATGGCTACACCTTC.

J is TRBJ2-4 and V is TRBV6-2 or TRBV6-3; D is uncertain. The CDR3 extends over 12 amino acids. The V and J ends lost 2 bases and 7 bases respectively, with 6 bases between them. Looked up from germline, CDR1 is MNHEY and CDR2 is SVGEGT. The CDR3 bases are TGTGCCAGCAGTTACGTGGGTAACATTCAGTACTTC. Amino acid sequence: CASSYVGNIQYF.

This clonotype was seen only a few times. The chain carries TRBV5-6 and TRBJ1-2; no definite D call. The CDR3 has 11 amino acids. Trimming removed 2 bases from V and 8 bases from J, with 7 bases in between. The V gene's germline CDR1 is SGHDT and CDR2 YYEEEE. The CDR3 DNA reads TGTGCCAGCAGCTTTCTGGGAGGCTACACCTTC. Translated, it gives CASSFLGGYTF.

The V gene is TRBV7-2, the J gene TRBJ2-1; D unclear. V was clipped by 3 bases and J by 8 bases, with 8 bases between them. The germline V gene has CDR1 SGHTA and CDR2 FQGNSA. The CDR3 spans 12 residues. CDR3 loop: CASSFSHYEQFF. In DNA, the CDR3 is TGTGCCAGCAGCTTTTCCCACTATGAGCAGTTCTTC.